This T cell receptor beta chain was identified during a study of T cells in Graves' hyperthyroidism and ophthalmopathy. TCR beta CDR3 regions were amplified from RNA transcripts. First-round RT-PCR targeting the TCR CDR3 was performed with the HTBI primer set. TCRdb recomputed calls from the multiplex PCR reads with MiXCR, one row per CDR3 protein. The data hold hundreds of thousands of distinct CDR3 sequences, with 45% observed a single time. Germline CDR1 is SEHNR and CDR2 is FQNEAQ (reference sequence). The CDR3 is 15 amino acids. V lost 1 base, J lost 1 base, and 11 bases lay in between. As concerns this clonotype: Its antigen is unknown.

Study-wide results and limits: Ophthalmopathy cases were set apart from stable hyperthyroidism by a 13 V-J model.

The gene calls are TRBV7-9 and TRBJ2-7; the D gene is possibly TRBD1 (6 bases). The sequencing sample was made of peripheral blood or thyroid tissue (not recorded which). This receptor was taken from an adult man with Graves' disease, either hyperthyroidism or ophthalmopathy (not recorded which). The DNA of the CDR3 is TGTGCCAGCAGCTTAGACGCAGGGGCGTCCTACGAGCAGTACTTC. Its translation is CASSLDAGASYEQYF.